Listed below are T cell receptor beta chains from one sample, sequenced in a study of human T cells and chemical hapten exposure. Using its own MiXCR run on the RACE reads, TCRdb lists one record per CDR3 protein. The sample consists of some 350,000 distinct CDR3 sequences, around 7% of them appearing once. The source was whole blood, collected in connection with sensitization to the hapten diphenylcyclopropenone (DPC). These receptors all stem from a woman between 18 and 29 years old with alopecia areata. Some clones in this sample may be carry-over from other donors' samples. Each CDR3 is given without its conserved first and last residue.

CDR3 length,J gene,V gene,CDR3 protein
12,TRBJ2-1,TRBV6-2/TRBV6-3,ASSYSSAAREQF
10,TRBJ2-5,TRBV6-2/TRBV6-3,ASSGFQKTQY
15,TRBJ2-3,TRBV2,ASSELQRGGLADTQY
13,TRBJ1-2,TRBV5-1,ASSLSPGQGYGYT
12,TRBJ1-2,TRBV6-2/TRBV6-3,ASSRHLDGDGYT
12,TRBJ2-3,TRBV20-1,SARTRGGADTQY
14,TRBJ1-1,TRBV27,ASSLSGGEPRTEAF
14,TRBJ2-3,TRBV6-5,ASSYSRGGGTDTQY
14,TRBJ2-1,TRBV6-2/TRBV6-3,ASNPFGTTSYNEQF
14,TRBJ2-4,TRBV4-2,ASSHGPGGSVDIQY
15,TRBJ1-6,TRBV5-1,ASSLREDRGYNSPLH
15,TRBJ2-7,TRBV10-3,AISEPERQVSSYEQY
10,TRBJ1-2,TRBV7-9,ASSRDTDGYT
12,TRBJ1-1,TRBV7-2,ASSYGGADTEAF
10,TRBJ1-1,TRBV10-3,ASTGVGTEAF
14,TRBJ2-1,TRBV28,ASSSGTSLSYNEQF